These 25 T cell receptor beta chains were all obtained from the same sample, sequenced in a study of blood T cell repertoires in COVID-19. Produced via immunoSEQ multiplex PCR; TCRdb's table is partial and in-frame only. This repertoire shows around 140,000 clones, 86% found once; its top ten account for more than 3.5%. Material: PBMCs or T cells enriched from blood (not recorded which). The receptors stem from a man between 45 and 60 years old who had recovered from COVID-19.

The count of this clone is one. The V gene is TRBV28, the J gene TRBJ1-1; 10 positions match TRBD1. The CDR3 has 14 residues. The V and J ends lost 6 bases and 4 bases, in that order; junction bases with no gene match: 5. Looked up from germline, CDR1 is MDHEN and CDR2 is SYDVKM. This CDR3 is CASSHRDRGTEAFF. The CDR3 DNA sequence: TGTGCCAGCAGCCACCGGGACAGGGGCACTGAAGCTTTCTTT.

The J gene is TRBJ2-5, the V gene TRBV24-1; 10 nucleotides match TRBD2. The CDR3 has 16 amino acids. V was pared by 3 bases and J by 3 bases, with 6 bases of the junction left unmatched. Germline V lookup: CDR1 KGHDR, CDR2 SFDVKD. Here the CDR3 DNA reads TGTGCCACCAGTGATAGCGGGGGGGTCAAAAAAGAGACCCAGTACTTC. This codes for CATSDSGGVKKETQYF.

This chain uses TRBV2 with TRBJ2-5; D is ambiguous. Germline V gene sequence: CDR1 SNHLY, CDR2 FYNNEI. The V and J ends lost 3 bases and 1 base respectively, with 12 bases between them. CDR3 length equals 15 residues. Written as DNA, the CDR3 is TGTGCCAGCAGTGATAACCTAGACTTCCAAGAGACCCAGTACTTC. It specifies CASSDNLDFQETQYF.

CDR3 coding DNA: TGTGCCAGCAGCCAAGGGCACGCGGGCACAGATACGCAGTATTTT. As protein: CASSQGHAGTDTQYF. The chain has TRBV3-1 (or the pseudogene TRBV3-2) and TRBJ2-3, with D uncertain. Germline V CDR1 and CDR2: LGHDT, YNNKEL (reference sequence). The CDR3 sequence is 15 residues long. Between the trimmed V and J ends, which lost 1 base and 1 base, there was a span of 9 bases.

The chain links TRBV24-1 to TRBJ2-1; D is perhaps TRBD2 (5 bases). Germline V gene sequence: CDR1 KGHDR, CDR2 SFDVKD. This CDR3 contains 16 residues. Trimming took 5 bases from V and 0 from J, leaving 13 bases between them. This CDR3 is CATSALAQSSYNEQFF. The CDR3 DNA sequence: TGTGCCACCAGTGCCCTAGCCCAGAGCTCCTACAATGAGCAGTTCTTC.

This clone was counted a few times. The chain joins TRBV2 to TRBJ1-5; the D gene is possibly TRBD1 (6 bases). Germline-derived CDR1 and CDR2 are SNHLY and FYNNEI. The ends were cut back, 6 bases at V and 0 bases at J, with 15 bases in the middle. This CDR3 is built from 16 residues. This CDR3 reads CASSATGLYSNQPQHF. CDR3 in DNA: TGTGCCAGCAGCGCGACAGGACTCTATAGCAATCAGCCCCAGCATTTT.

This CDR3 is CASSIGGQAKNEQFF. CDR3 DNA sequence: TGTGCCAGCAGTATTGGGGGACAGGCCAAGAATGAGCAGTTCTTC. The chain recombines TRBV6-5 with TRBJ2-1; 8 positions agree with TRBD1. Germline-derived CDR1 and CDR2 are MNHEY and SVGAGI. The trim removed 5 bases at V and 7 bases at J, leaving 10 bases unmatched. The CDR3 length is 15 residues.

The chain carries TRBV11-1 and TRBJ2-3, with TRBD2 as a possible D gene (5 bases). The V gene lost 11 bases and the J gene lost 3 bases, with 24 bases spanning the gap. Germline V CDR1 and CDR2: SGHAT, FQDESV (reference sequence). The CDR3 is 16 amino acids. In DNA, the CDR3 is TGTGCCCCTCAGATGGGCCGCCCTGGCGGGACAGATACGCAGTATTTT. It encodes CAPQMGRPGGTDTQYF.

V is TRBV10-3 and J is TRBJ1-6; 9 bases line up with TRBD1. Trimming cost V 7 bases and J 10 bases; bases outside gene matches: 8. Germline V gene lookup returns CDR1 ENHRY and CDR2 SYGVKD. This CDR3 comprises 14 residues. The CDR3 DNA reads as TGTGCCATCAATCCGGGACAGGGTAACTCACCCCTCCACTTT. It specifies CAINPGQGNSPLHF.

V gene TRBV30 combines with J gene TRBJ1-2; D possibly corresponds to TRBD1 (5 bases). CDR1 and CDR2 (germline): GTSNPN, SVGIG (reference sequence). The CDR3 is made up of 13 amino acids. V was clipped by 5 bases and J by 3 bases, with 13 bases between them. CDR3 loop: CAWDPTEDYGYTF. DNA for the CDR3: TGTGCCTGGGACCCGACAGAAGACTATGGCTACACCTTC.

This clone occurred once. The chain joins TRBV27 to TRBJ1-1; tentatively, D is TRBD1 (6 bases). This CDR3 has 15 residues. V was shortened by 8 bases and J by 0 bases, with 16 bases between the two germline ends. Germline CDR1 reads MNHEY; CDR2 reads SMNVEV (reference sequence). CDR3 DNA: TGTGCCAGCTACAGGGTGAAGGGGGTGAACACTGAAGCTTTCTTT. It encodes CASYRVKGVNTEAFF.

V and J are TRBV19 and TRBJ1-1, with TRBD1 as a possible D gene (5 bases). CDR3 length equals 15 residues. CDR1 LNHDA and CDR2 SQIVND come from the germline V gene (reference sequence). The V end was cut by 5 bases, the J end by 3 bases, with 16 bases between. CDR3 region: CASSPGARRDTEAFF. CDR3 nucleotide sequence: TGTGCCAGTAGTCCCGGGGCGCGGAGGGACACTGAAGCTTTCTTT.

The CDR3 DNA sequence: TGCGCCAGCAGCGGGACTAATTACGAGCAGTACTTC. This codes for CASSGTNYEQYF. The chain employs TRBV5-1 and TRBJ2-7, with 7 bases aligning to TRBD2. Trimming took 4 bases from V and 4 from J; bases not matched to a gene: 2. Germline V CDR1 and CDR2: SGHRS, YFSETQ. The CDR3 spans 12 residues.

V is TRBV6-2 or TRBV6-3 and J is TRBJ2-4; tentatively, D is TRBD1 (5 bases). The CDR3 totals 15 residues. Germline CDR1 and CDR2: MNHEY and SVGEGT. With 6 bases removed from V and 3 bases from J, the gap between germline ends came to 15 bases. The CDR3 region is CASSGSREDKNIQYF. The CDR3 DNA reads TGTGCCAGCAGCGGATCCAGGGAAGACAAAAACATTCAGTACTTC.

Only a few counts were recorded for this clone. The chain recombines TRBV7-8 with TRBJ2-7, with D unclear. V lost 5 bases, J lost 3 bases, and 11 bases lay in between. The CDR3 totals 13 residues. Germline loops: CDR1 SGHVS, CDR2 FQNEAQ. In DNA form, the CDR3 reads TGTGCCAGCAGCCTCCAACGGTTCTACGAGCAGTACGTC. It encodes CASSLQRFYEQYV.

The rearrangement links TRBV5-1 to TRBJ2-1; 11 bases agree with TRBD2. Germline values: CDR1 SGHRS, CDR2 YFSETQ. The CDR3 covers 19 residues. Trimming took 0 bases from V and 0 from J; bases not matched to a gene: 8. The CDR3 coding sequence is TGCGCCAGCAGCTTGGCCGTGGTAGCGGGAGGGGACTCCTACAATGAGCAGTTCTTC. Translating gives CASSLAVVAGGDSYNEQFF.

The chain is built from TRBV7-6 and TRBJ2-7; TRBD2 aligns across 9 bases. CDR1 is SGHVS and CDR2 is FNYEAQ in the germline V gene. The CDR3 covers 16 residues. The junction had 11 bases not matched to a gene; V was cut back by 4 bases and J by 4 bases. The CDR3 DNA reads as TGTGCCAGCAGCTCCGGGGGGACTAGCAGCCGATACGAGCAGTACTTC. It specifies CASSSGGTSSRYEQYF. Full variable domain (outside the CDR3, taken from reference TRBV7-6 and TRBJ2-7): GAGVSQSPRYKVTKRGQDVALRCDPISGHVSLYWYRQALGQGPEFLTYFNYEAQQDKSGLPNDRFSAERPEGSISTLTIQRTEQRDSAMYRCASSSGGTSSRYEQYFGPGTRLTVT.

The rearrangement uses TRBV3-1 (or the pseudogene TRBV3-2) and TRBJ2-7, with 7 nucleotides matching TRBD2. CDR1 and CDR2 (germline): LGHDT, YNNKEL (reference sequence). The CDR3 has 21 residues. The V segment lost 3 bases and the J segment 0 bases; nucleotides outside the gene matches: 23. As DNA, the CDR3 is TGTGCCAGCAGCCACTCCCTAGGGTGGGCTTTTGCGGGAGCTACCTCCTACGAGCAGTACTTC. The encoded protein is CASSHSLGWAFAGATSYEQYF.

This clone was detected a few times. The genes are TRBV4-3 and TRBJ1-1; D is unclear. The germline V gene encodes CDR1 LGHNA and CDR2 YSLEER. CDR3 length equals 16 residues. With 0 bases removed from V and 7 bases from J, the gap between germline ends came to 18 bases. In DNA form, the CDR3 reads TGCGCCAGCAGCCAAGATACCTTTGGGAGGGCTCATGAAGCTTTCTTT. This encodes CASSQDTFGRAHEAFF.

This chain links TRBV2 with TRBJ1-2, with 8 bases aligning to TRBD1. The germline gives CDR1 SNHLY, CDR2 FYNNEI. This CDR3 spans 14 amino acids. Trimming removed 5 bases from V and 8 bases from J; junction bases left unmatched: 10. The CDR3 sequence is CASSPRTGISGYTF. CDR3 coding DNA: TGTGCCAGCAGTCCCCGGACAGGGATAAGCGGCTACACCTTC.

V and J are TRBV7-9 and TRBJ2-7; 8 bases are a match to TRBD2. Germline V CDR1 and CDR2: SEHNR, FQNEAQ (reference sequence). With 2 bases clipped from V and 0 bases from J, the junction kept 0 bases outside the gene matches. This CDR3 region has 14 residues. The CDR3 spells CASSLLAGSYEQYF. Written as DNA, the CDR3 is TGTGCCAGCAGCTTACTAGCGGGCTCCTACGAGCAGTACTTC.

This rearrangement joins TRBV4-3 to TRBJ1-1, with TRBD1 matching over 8 bases. The J segment lost 5 bases and the V segment lost 4 bases, leaving 6 bases of the junction unmatched. The CDR3 has 14 residues. CDR1 and CDR2 from the germline V gene are LGHNA and YSLEER. The CDR3 nucleotides are TGCGCCAGCAGCCTCCGACAGGGGAGGACTGAAGCTTTCTTT. It yields the protein CASSLRQGRTEAFF.

This clone was observed a few times. This chain uses TRBV6-5 with TRBJ1-3; TRBD1 is a possible D gene (5 bases). Trimming removed 10 bases from V and 0 bases from J, with 16 bases in between. Germline V gives CDR1 MNHEY, CDR2 SVGAGI. The CDR3 spans 15 residues. As DNA, the CDR3 is TGTGCCACCGCCGTTCAGGGATCCTCTGGAAACACCATATATTTT. It yields the protein CATAVQGSSGNTIYF.

The chain employs TRBV6-1 and TRBJ1-5, with D unresolved. V gave up 8 bases and J gave up 2 bases, with 10 bases separating them. Germline V CDR1 and CDR2: MNHNS, SASEGT. This CDR3 has 13 amino acids. CDR3 nucleotide sequence: TGTGCCAGCCACCCGGGTCGCAATCAGCCCCAGCATTTT. This sequence encodes CASHPGRNQPQHF.

This chain joins TRBV4-3 and TRBJ2-1; D might be TRBD2 (7 bases). The germline V gene encodes CDR1 LGHNA and CDR2 YSLEER. Trimming took off 4 bases at V and 2 bases at J, with 15 bases between the two ends. This CDR3 is built from 16 residues. The CDR3 is CASSPGVGRAYNEQFF. Here the CDR3 DNA reads TGCGCCAGCAGCCCAGGGGTAGGGAGGGCCTACAATGAGCAGTTCTTC.